This TCR beta chain was sequenced in a study of breast tumors, draining lymph nodes, adjacent tissues. Study-level results: Tumors had less TCR diversity than lymph nodes, more than nontumor tissue.

Axillary draining lymph nodes of breast cancer patients supplied the node samples. TCRdb reprocessed the multiplex PCR reads via MiXCR and lists one record per CDR3 protein. The repertoire holds more than 250,000 distinct CDR3 sequences, 30% seen once, with around 1% in the top ten. This clonotype came up many times. Its antigen is as yet unknown. Losses at the gene ends were 0 bases for V and 2 bases for J; bases not matched to a gene: 5. Germline V gives CDR1 SGDLS, CDR2 YYNGEE. This CDR3 is 16 amino acids long. The receptor comes from a female donor with breast cancer. Some clones in this sample may be carry-over from other donors' samples. Material for sequencing was axillary lymph node tissue. This chain joins TRBV9 and TRBJ2-1; 7 nucleotides align to TRBD2. The CDR3 DNA reads TGTGCCAGCAGCGTAGGGCTAGCGGCTCCCTACAATGAGCAGTTCTTC. It is translated as CASSVGLAAPYNEQFF.